Each of the 29 T cell receptor beta chains below was sequenced from the same sample in a study of cytomegalovirus exposure and HLA in healthy donors. A multiplex PCR was run with 60 Vbeta primers and 13 Jbeta primers. Profiling relied on immunoSEQ multiplex PCR, and the TCRdb table lists in-frame clones only, not all of them. The table records about 160,000 clones, less than 85% of them present only once. Sequencing was carried out using PBMCs. The source is a middle-aged man in good health and CMV-seropositive.

The chain couples TRBV27 to TRBJ2-2; D may be TRBD1 (6 bases). V was cut by 6 bases and J by 3 bases, with 11 bases left in between. Germline V gives CDR1 MNHEY, CDR2 SMNVEV (reference sequence). CDR3 length: 14 residues. The CDR3 reads CASRNRVDTGELFF. CDR3 nucleotide sequence: TGTGCCAGCAGGAACAGGGTCGACACCGGGGAGCTGTTTTTT.

The chain is built from TRBV5-1 and TRBJ2-7; D gene uncertain. The length of the CDR3 is 15 residues. V was trimmed by 1 base and J by 0 bases, leaving 11 bases between them. Germline values: CDR1 SGHRS, CDR2 YFSETQ. The CDR3 DNA reads TGCGCCAGCAGCTTGAACCCTCAGGTCTCCTACGAGCAGTACTTC. It specifies CASSLNPQVSYEQYF.

This clone is a singleton in its sample. The chain couples TRBV29-1 to TRBJ2-3, with TRBD2 matching over 9 bases. Germline V lookup: CDR1 SQVTM, CDR2 ANQGSEA. Trimming removed 2 bases from V and 6 bases from J; junction bases left unmatched: 12. This CDR3 has 16 residues. The CDR3: CSVESILAGGGDTQYF. Here the CDR3 DNA reads TGCAGCGTTGAAAGTATACTAGCGGGTGGAGGGGATACGCAGTATTTT.

The chain carries TRBV7-8 and TRBJ2-5, with 9 positions matching TRBD2. CDR1 is SGHVS, CDR2 FQNEAQ, per germline. This CDR3 comprises 16 residues. Trimming took 7 bases from V and 3 from J; bases not matched to a gene: 12. The DNA for the CDR3 is TGTGCCAGCATGCCCCTCCCACAGCGGGGGGAAGAGACCCAGTACTTC. Its translation: CASMPLPQRGEETQYF.

This clone was counted between two and nine times. This rearrangement joins TRBV5-1 to TRBJ2-1; D is possibly TRBD2 (5 bases). Germline assignment: CDR1 SGHRS and CDR2 YFSETQ. Trimming removed 0 bases at V and 8 bases at J, with 15 bases between. The CDR3 spans 15 residues. The CDR3 DNA is TGCGCCAGCAGCTTGGGGAGGAGAGGCGTCGATGAGCAGTTCTTC. Its protein is CASSLGRRGVDEQFF. The entire variable domain, with the rest obtained from reference TRBV5-1 and TRBJ2-1, is as follows: KAGVTQTPRYLIKTRGQQVTLSCSPISGHRSVSWYQQTPGQGLQFLFEYFSETQRNKGNFPGRFSGRQFSNSRSEMNVSTLELGDSALYLCASSLGRRGVDEQFFGPGTRLTVL.

This chain links TRBV7-9 with TRBJ2-3; D unresolved. The V gene lost 2 bases and the J gene lost 3 bases, with 6 bases spanning the gap. CDR1 is SEHNR and CDR2 is FQNEAQ in the germline V gene (reference sequence). The CDR3 extends over 13 amino acids. The CDR3 region has the DNA TGTGCCAGCAGCTTATTAGAGACAGATACGCAGTATTTT. Its protein is CASSLLETDTQYF.

In the case of this clone: The germline gene is not matched at one end of the junction; a read error may be the cause. J is TRBJ2-1 and V is TRBV7-9; 8 bases map to TRBD2. The germline CDR1 and CDR2 sequences are SEHNR and FQNEAQ (reference sequence). The CDR3 loop spans 15 amino acids. CDR3 DNA sequence: TGTTCCAGCAGATCTCAGCTAGCGGGTTCGGATGAGCAGTTCTTC. Translating it yields CSSRSQLAGSDEQFF.

The V and J genes are TRBV5-1 and TRBJ1-2; 12 positions match TRBD1. CDR1 is SGHRS, CDR2 YFSETQ, per germline. The trim removed 4 bases at V and 2 bases at J, leaving 3 bases unmatched. The CDR3 sequence is 15 residues long. CDR3 protein: CASSAGTGGNYGYTF. The CDR3 DNA is TGCGCCAGCAGCGCCGGGACAGGGGGCAACTATGGCTACACCTTC.

The gene calls are TRBV11-3 and TRBJ2-7; unclear D gene. Trimming removed 0 bases at V and 0 bases at J, with 9 bases between. From germline, CDR1 is SGHNT and CDR2 YENEEA. CDR3 length equals 15 residues. The CDR3 coding sequence is TGTGCCAGCAGCTTAGATGGCAGGAACTCCTACGAGCAGTACTTC. Translation: CASSLDGRNSYEQYF.

J is TRBJ1-1 and V is TRBV6-4; possibly TRBD1 for D (5 bases). Germline values: CDR1 MRHNA, CDR2 SNTAGT. The CDR3 sequence is 14 residues long. V lost 6 bases and J 3 bases, leaving 14 bases between the germline ends. The CDR3 spells CASSRDGEDTEAFF. CDR3 sequence (DNA): TGTGCCAGCAGCAGGGATGGGGAGGACACTGAAGCTTTCTTT.

The rearrangement uses TRBV10-2 and TRBJ2-1; TRBD2 is a possible D gene (5 bases). CDR1 is WSHSY and CDR2 is SAAADI in the germline V gene. Between the trimmed V and J ends, which lost 2 bases and 2 bases, there was a span of 13 bases. CDR3 size: 16 residues. CDR3 loop: CASSETQEETYNEQFF. DNA for the CDR3: TGCGCCAGCAGTGAGACCCAGGAGGAAACCTACAATGAGCAGTTCTTC.

The chain links TRBV5-4 to TRBJ2-3; 7 bases line up with TRBD2. V shed 6 bases and J 3 bases; nucleotides not matched to a gene: 10. The germline V gene has CDR1 SGHNT and CDR2 YYREEE (reference sequence). The CDR3 consists of 15 residues. The CDR3: CASIQSGTGTDTQYF. The CDR3 DNA sequence: TGTGCCAGCATCCAGAGCGGGACTGGAACAGATACGCAGTATTTT.

Remarks on this clone: Other DNA sequences in the same sample also yield this CDR3. The rearrangement links TRBV28 to TRBJ2-3; D possibly corresponds to TRBD1 (6 bases). V lost 3 bases, J lost 1 base, and 11 bases lay in between. CDR3 length: 15 amino acids. Germline V gene data show CDR1 as MDHEN and CDR2 as SYDVKM. DNA for the CDR3: TGTGCCAGCAGTTTGAGACCAGGGGGCACAGATACGCAGTATTTT. Translation: CASSLRPGGTDTQYF.

The rearrangement joins TRBV7-9 to TRBJ1-1, with no clear D. Between the trimmed V and J ends, which lost 1 base and 5 bases, there was a span of 5 bases. CDR3 length equals 12 residues. The V gene's germline CDR1 is SEHNR and CDR2 FQNEAQ (reference sequence). The CDR3 loop reads CASSLDRTEAFF. In DNA form, the CDR3 reads TGTGCCAGCAGCTTAGACCGGACTGAAGCTTTCTTT.

The gene calls are TRBV30 and TRBJ2-1; D is ambiguous. Germline CDR1 is GTSNPN and CDR2 is SVGIG (reference sequence). Trimming removed 2 bases from V and 2 bases from J, with 10 bases in between. The CDR3 length is 14 residues. The CDR3: CAWSTWRPYNEQFF. The CDR3 DNA reads as TGTGCCTGGAGTACCTGGCGGCCCTACAATGAGCAGTTCTTC.

The rearrangement links TRBV27 to TRBJ2-1; possible D gene TRBD1, 6 bases. The CDR3 spans 13 residues. The V gene lost 5 bases and the J gene lost 9 bases, with 14 bases spanning the gap. Germline V lookup: CDR1 MNHEY, CDR2 SMNVEV (reference sequence). DNA of the CDR3: TGTGCCAGCAGTCCCAACAGGGCCGCTGAGCAGTTCTTC. It encodes CASSPNRAAEQFF.

About this clone itself: Other DNA sequences in the sample encode the same CDR3. As DNA, the CDR3 is TGTGCCAGCAGCCAAGATAACGGGGAGCTGTTTTTT. Encoded protein: CASSQDNGELFF. The chain is built from TRBV14 and TRBJ2-2; D is uncertain. Germline V CDR1 and CDR2: SGHDN, FVKESK. V was trimmed by 0 bases and J by 7 bases, leaving 3 bases between them. The CDR3 totals 12 residues.

This clone is judged medium-sized. The chain employs TRBV2 and TRBJ2-1; 8 bases line up with TRBD2. The V gene end was trimmed by 6 bases and the J gene end by 2 bases; junction bases not matched to a gene: 0. The CDR3 contains 13 residues. CDR1 is SNHLY and CDR2 is FYNNEI in the germline V gene. CDR3 in DNA: TGTGCCAGCAGGCGGGAGGCCTACAATGAGCAGTTCTTC. The encoded protein is CASRREAYNEQFF.

This clone was counted between two and nine times. This chain uses TRBV19 with TRBJ2-5, with TRBD2 matching 12 bases. Trimming removed 5 bases from V and 4 bases from J; junction bases left unmatched: 5. CDR3 length: 15 residues. The V gene's germline CDR1 is LNHDA and CDR2 SQIVND (reference sequence). CDR3 sequence: CASSPRLAGVETQYF. The CDR3 nucleotides read TGTGCCAGTAGTCCAAGACTAGCGGGAGTAGAGACCCAGTACTTC.

The chain is built from TRBV28 and TRBJ2-1; TRBD1 might be the D (6 bases). Germline V gene sequence: CDR1 MDHEN, CDR2 SYDVKM. The CDR3 consists of 15 residues. Trimming stripped 3 bases from V and 4 bases from J, with 13 bases between. CDR3 sequence reads: CASSFAGVHYNEQFF. The CDR3 DNA reads as TGTGCCAGCAGTTTCGCAGGGGTACATTACAATGAGCAGTTCTTC.

The chain combines TRBV4-1 with TRBJ1-6, with D perhaps TRBD1 (5 bases). Looked up from germline, CDR1 is MGHRA and CDR2 is YSYEKL. The CDR3 is 15 amino acids. Deletions cut 4 bases from V and 9 bases from J, with 16 bases between. In DNA form, the CDR3 reads TGCGCCAGCAGCCTCACCGGGACGGGGGTTTCACCCCTCCACTTT. It codes for CASSLTGTGVSPLHF.

This clone appeared a few times. The chain employs TRBV6-1 and TRBJ2-7; weak D call: TRBD1 (6 bases). The CDR3 consists of 15 residues. V lost 4 bases and J 0 bases, leaving 13 bases between the germline ends. The V gene's germline CDR1 is MNHNS and CDR2 SASEGT. The CDR3 DNA is TGTGCCAGCAGTGGGCGACAGGTTCTCTCCTACGAGCAGTACTTC. Protein sequence: CASSGRQVLSYEQYF.

The rearrangement links TRBV27 to TRBJ1-2; unclear D gene. This CDR3 is 15 amino acids long. The V and J ends lost 8 bases and 6 bases respectively, with 22 bases between them. Looked up from germline, CDR1 is MNHEY and CDR2 is SMNVEV (reference sequence). This CDR3 is CASRPRTGSDDGYTF. CDR3 DNA sequence: TGTGCCAGCCGCCCTCGTACGGGATCTGACGATGGCTACACCTTC.

This clone showed up just a few times. The chain employs TRBV10-3 and TRBJ2-1; 10 nucleotides align to TRBD2. The CDR3 is 18 amino acids. Germline V gives CDR1 ENHRY, CDR2 SYGVKD. V shed 0 bases, J shed 8 bases, and the junction held 13 bases outside the gene matches. CDR3 sequence reads: CAISESTQGLAGAYEQFF. CDR3 DNA sequence: TGTGCCATCAGTGAGTCGACTCAGGGTCTAGCGGGAGCTTATGAGCAGTTCTTC.

This clone was counted between two and nine times. The chain employs TRBV5-1 and TRBJ2-3; D ambiguous. The CDR3 runs to 15 residues. V shed 1 base and J shed 2 bases, with 11 bases lying between them. Germline values: CDR1 SGHRS, CDR2 YFSETQ. The CDR3 loop is CASSLNPLNTDTQYF. Here the CDR3 DNA reads TGCGCCAGCAGCTTGAATCCCTTAAACACAGATACGCAGTATTTT. Variable domain in full (rest from reference TRBV5-1 and TRBJ2-3): KAGVTQTPRYLIKTRGQQVTLSCSPISGHRSVSWYQQTPGQGLQFLFEYFSETQRNKGNFPGRFSGRQFSNSRSEMNVSTLELGDSALYLCASSLNPLNTDTQYFGPGTRLTVL.

The V and J genes are TRBV7-2 and TRBJ2-5; 7 positions match TRBD2. CDR3 size: 15 residues. V lost 6 bases and J lost 4; bases outside the gene matches: 11. The germline gives CDR1 SGHTA, CDR2 FQGNSA. The DNA for the CDR3 is TGTGCCAGCAGTCAACGCGGGGCTAGCGGAGAGACCCAGTACTTC. Residues: CASSQRGASGETQYF.

This rearrangement joins TRBV21-1 to TRBJ1-1; TRBD1, as called in the table, went unchecked against the DNA. TRBV21-1 is given as a pseudogene. The CDR3 covers 16 residues. This CDR3 is CASSLPGQGKNTEAFF. CDR3 DNA: TGTGCCAGCAGCTTGCCGGGACAGGGGAAGAACACTGAAGCTTTCTTT.

The rearrangement links TRBV5-1 to TRBJ1-1, with TRBD1 identical over 9 bases. The CDR3 is 14 amino acids. Germline V gene sequence: CDR1 SGHRS, CDR2 YFSETQ. Trimming at V came to 4 bases and at J to 9 bases, leaving 10 bases not matched to a gene. CDR3 residues: CASSPPRQGGKAFF. CDR3 DNA sequence: TGCGCCAGCAGCCCACCACGACAGGGGGGTAAAGCTTTCTTT.

The table lists this clone with a few counts. The chain has TRBV5-1 and TRBJ2-3; a possible D gene is TRBD1 (6 bases). V lost 3 bases to trimming and J lost 6 bases, with 23 bases between them. This CDR3 region has 17 residues. Germline-derived CDR1 and CDR2 are SGHRS and YFSETQ. In DNA, the CDR3 is TGCGCCAGCAGCTCCTATAAAACCAGGGGAATGAGGGATACGCAGTATTTT. Amino acids: CASSSYKTRGMRDTQYF.